These 17 T cell receptor beta chains originate from one sample sequenced in a study of a mutant IDH1 vaccine in newly diagnosed glioma. Sequencing used immunoSEQ multiplex PCR; TCRdb keeps in-frame clones, though not all of them. The table lists about 88,000 clones, roughly four fifths of them singletons, with roughly 5% in the top ten. Time point: baseline, week 1 (first vaccination visit). Treatment here: pre-vaccination baseline after standard-of-care therapy. Sequenced material: PBMCs, taken from a glioma patient treated with radiotherapy, temozolomide or both. The source of these receptors is a man aged 35-49 years with glioma. Some clones in this sample may be carry-over from other donors' samples.

V gene TRBV5-5 combines with J gene TRBJ1-6, with 8 nucleotides matching TRBD1. V trimming: 4 bases; J trimming: 6 bases; junction bases outside the gene matches: 3. Germline V gene lookup returns CDR1 SGHKS and CDR2 YYEKEE (reference sequence). This CDR3 has 14 residues. CDR3 sequence reads: CASSPGQANSPLHF. The CDR3 nucleotides are TGTGCCAGCAGCCCGGGACAGGCTAATTCACCCCTCCACTTT.

The chain recombines TRBV4-1 with TRBJ1-2; a weak D match, TRBD1 (5 bases). The V end was cut by 4 bases, the J end by 5 bases, with 17 bases between. The CDR3 contains 15 residues. In germline, CDR1 is MGHRA, CDR2 YSYEKL. The CDR3 region is CASSPSRGTDYGYTF. The CDR3 nucleotides read TGCGCCAGCAGCCCCTCCCGGGGGACGGATTATGGCTACACCTTC.

The CDR3 here is CASSLGGPEAFF. CDR3 nucleotide sequence: TGTGCCAGCAGCTTGGGGGGCCCTGAAGCTTTCTTT. The V call is TRBV5-6, the J call TRBJ1-1, with a possible D match to TRBD1 (5 bases). Germline assignment: CDR1 SGHDT and CDR2 YYEEEE. The CDR3 covers 12 residues. The V and J ends lost 0 bases and 6 bases respectively, with 6 bases between them.

The chain joins TRBV6-5 to TRBJ1-2; D is unclear. The CDR3 extends over 14 amino acids. Germline lookup yields CDR1 MNHEY and CDR2 SVGAGI. Between the trimmed V and J ends, which lost 0 bases and 8 bases, there was a span of 13 bases. CDR3 loop: CASSYSGRDGGYTF. The CDR3, as DNA: TGTGCCAGCAGTTACTCCGGACGGGATGGCGGCTACACCTTC.

The rearrangement joins TRBV27 to TRBJ2-5; weak D call: TRBD2 (5 bases). Looked up from germline, CDR1 is MNHEY and CDR2 is SMNVEV (reference sequence). CDR3 length: 13 residues. V was shortened by 5 bases and J by 7 bases, with 14 bases between the two germline ends. The CDR3 here is CASSPGVESTQYF. For the CDR3, the DNA is TGTGCCAGCAGTCCCGGGGTAGAGTCGACCCAGTACTTC.

CDR3 bases: TGTGCCAGTAGTATGACAGGGGGGACTAACTATGGCTACACCTTC. Its protein is CASSMTGGTNYGYTF. The chain is built from TRBV19 and TRBJ1-2, with 9 bases identical to TRBD1. The V gene end was trimmed by 3 bases and the J gene end by 0 bases; junction bases not matched to a gene: 2. The germline V gene has CDR1 LNHDA and CDR2 SQIVND (reference sequence). This CDR3 spans 15 amino acids.

CDR3 region: CASSDSSGGGTDTQYF. Here the CDR3 DNA reads TGTGCCAGCAGTGACTCAAGCGGGGGCGGCACAGATACGCAGTATTTT. The chain couples TRBV2 to TRBJ2-3, with 8 positions matching TRBD2. V lost 3 bases to trimming and J lost 1 base; unmatched junction nucleotides: 6. The CDR3 is 16 residues long. The germline V gene has CDR1 SNHLY and CDR2 FYNNEI.

The gene calls are TRBV5-6 and TRBJ1-5; D ambiguous. Trimming shortened V by 0 bases and J by 2 bases, and 6 bases separated the two germline ends. The CDR3 has 14 amino acids. The germline V gene has CDR1 SGHDT and CDR2 YYEEEE. This CDR3 is CASSLASGNQPQHF. CDR3 nucleotides: TGTGCCAGCAGCTTGGCGTCGGGCAATCAGCCCCAGCATTTT.

This rearrangement joins TRBV5-1 to TRBJ1-2, with D tentatively TRBD1 (6 bases). Germline assignment: CDR1 SGHRS and CDR2 YFSETQ. V was trimmed by 5 bases and J by 5 bases, leaving 19 bases between them. The CDR3 contains 15 residues. In nucleotides, the CDR3 is TGCGCCAGCAGAGAAGGGACATCGCAGCCTTATGGCTACACCTTC. This encodes CASREGTSQPYGYTF.

The chain employs TRBV6-5 and TRBJ2-7; D possibly matches TRBD1 or TRBD2 (5 bases each). V lost 3 bases to trimming and J lost 6 bases, with 15 bases between them. This CDR3 region has 14 residues. Germline V lookup: CDR1 MNHEY, CDR2 SVGAGI. CDR3 DNA: TGTGCCAGCAGTTATCAACCTACTAGGGGCGAGCAGTACTTC. Residues: CASSYQPTRGEQYF.

J is TRBJ1-3 and V is TRBV29-1, with D maybe TRBD1 (5 bases). V shed 4 bases and J shed 2 bases, with 9 bases lying between them. Germline V gene sequence: CDR1 SQVTM, CDR2 ANQGSEA. This CDR3 contains 13 residues. The CDR3 DNA reads TGCAGCGTTGGTAAGGGGACTGGAAACACCATATATTTT. Residues: CSVGKGTGNTIYF.

The V and J genes are TRBV19 and TRBJ1-1; no clear D. Trimming took 6 bases from V and 8 from J, leaving 13 bases between them. CDR1 is LNHDA, CDR2 SQIVND, per germline (reference sequence). The CDR3 loop spans 12 amino acids. Here the CDR3 DNA reads TGTGCCAGTAGCCCGCGGGGTCTCGAAGCTTTCTTT. This gives the protein CASSPRGLEAFF.

V gene TRBV30 combines with J gene TRBJ2-3; 11 nucleotides align to TRBD1. This CDR3 spans 15 amino acids. J lost 2 bases, V lost 4 bases, and 5 bases had no gene match. Germline loops: CDR1 GTSNPN, CDR2 SVGIG (reference sequence). The chain's CDR3 is CAWTRTGGLTDTQYF. The CDR3 bases are TGTGCCTGGACCCGGACAGGGGGCCTCACAGATACGCAGTATTTT. Complete variable domain (other parts from reference TRBV30 and TRBJ2-3): SQTIHQWPATLVQPVGSPLSLECTVEGTSNPNLYWYRQAAGRGLQLLFYSVGIGQISSEVPQNLSASRPQDRQFILSSKKLLLSDSGFYLCAWTRTGGLTDTQYFGPGTRLTVL.

The chain links TRBV9 to TRBJ2-6, with D unclear. V lost 0 bases to trimming and J lost 4 bases, with 5 bases between them. Germline CDR1 and CDR2: SGDLS and YYNGEE. This CDR3 region has 14 residues. CDR3 sequence reads: CASSVVSGANVLTF. The CDR3 region has the DNA TGTGCCAGCAGCGTAGTTTCCGGGGCCAACGTCCTGACTTTC.

The chain couples TRBV7-9 to TRBJ2-6; D not certain. The CDR3 has 15 amino acids. V dropped 2 bases and J dropped 0 bases, with 5 bases sitting between them. The germline CDR1 and CDR2 sequences are SEHNR and FQNEAQ (reference sequence). Here the CDR3 DNA reads TGTGCCAGCAGCTTATTGACCTCTGGGGCCAACGTCCTGACTTTC. Amino acid sequence: CASSLLTSGANVLTF.

This chain uses TRBV5-1 with TRBJ1-4, with D possibly matching TRBD1 (5 bases). The length of the CDR3 is 15 residues. The germline V gene has CDR1 SGHRS and CDR2 YFSETQ. Trimming cost V 4 bases and J 8 bases, with 18 bases left between them. Written as DNA, the CDR3 is TGCGCCAGCAGCAACCCGGGAGGGGCCAGAGAAAAACTGTTTTTT. Its protein product is CASSNPGGAREKLFF. The whole variable domain, remainder taken from reference TRBV5-1 and TRBJ1-4, is KAGVTQTPRYLIKTRGQQVTLSCSPISGHRSVSWYQQTPGQGLQFLFEYFSETQRNKGNFPGRFSGRQFSNSRSEMNVSTLELGDSALYLCASSNPGGAREKLFFGSGTQLSVL.

The rearrangement joins TRBV5-1 to TRBJ2-1, with D possibly matching TRBD1 (6 bases). The CDR3 spans 16 residues. Germline assignment: CDR1 SGHRS and CDR2 YFSETQ. Trimming shortened V by 0 bases and J by 7 bases, and 17 bases separated the two germline ends. In nucleotides, the CDR3 is TGCGCCAGCAGCTTGGTCACGGACAGCCCCCAGAATGAGCAGTTCTTC. This translates into CASSLVTDSPQNEQFF.